The present entry profiles one T cell receptor (beta chain) with its context. Authors' processing steps: Using reference gene primer amplification, nucleated cell counts were estimated. Libraries were prepared by immunoSEQ multiplex PCR; TCRdb keeps only in-frame clonotypes and omits some of them. From that table come the V and J calls and clone size; the DNA was used to work out D and trimming. The sample consists of 40,000 to 50,000 clones, about 85% of them appearing once. The record originates from a study of blood T cell repertoires in COVID-19. The wider study: COVID-19 samples from acute and convalescent phases originated in the United States, Italy and Spain.

The germline V and J ends were trimmed by 1 base and 7 bases, with 10 bases remaining between them. Germline values: CDR1 SGHVS, CDR2 FQNEAQ. This CDR3 is built from 14 residues. The chain recombines TRBV7-8 with TRBJ1-4, with a tentative D call TRBD1 (5 bases). The receptor was isolated from a human donor in a cohort sampled during active COVID-19. Sequences were obtained from peripheral blood. As DNA, the CDR3 is TGTGCCAGCAGCTTAGACGGGGGTGGTGAAAAACTGTTTTTT. Protein product: CASSLDGGGEKLFF.